The 26 T cell receptor beta chains listed next were all sequenced from one sample in a study of beta chain features in type 1 diabetes. Sequenced material consisted of expressed TCRB transcripts (all of the isolated RNA was reverse transcribed). Sequencing was performed with immunoSEQ multiplex PCR; in TCRdb, only in-frame clones are kept and a portion is missing. The sample has around 9,600 clones; 78% are singletons. Sequencing was done on a sample of Tregs from blood. The receptors derive from a woman under 30 in good health.

The genes are TRBV5-1 and TRBJ2-3; no definite D call. The germline CDR1 and CDR2 sequences are SGHRS and YFSETQ. V was pared by 0 bases and J by 5 bases, with 13 bases between. The CDR3 is made up of 15 amino acids. CDR3 in amino acids: CASSLGSATGDTQYF. CDR3 nucleotides: TGCGCCAGCAGCTTGGGATCTGCCACGGGAGATACGCAGTATTTT.

The chain recombines TRBV18 with TRBJ1-1; a weak D match, TRBD1 (6 bases). In germline, CDR1 is KGHSH, CDR2 LQKENI. Trimming removed 1 base at V and 3 bases at J, with 9 bases between. This CDR3 is built from 14 residues. The CDR3 protein is CASSPLSGDTEAFF. The CDR3 DNA reads as TGTGCCAGCTCACCACTCTCAGGGGACACTGAAGCTTTCTTT.

The chain joins TRBV5-1 to TRBJ2-5; 7 bases agree with TRBD1. J was trimmed by 2 bases and V by 2 bases; bases with no gene match: 6. CDR3 length equals 15 residues. Germline V gene data show CDR1 as SGHRS and CDR2 as YFSETQ. DNA for the CDR3: TGCGCCAGCAGCTTACGACAGGGCGGACAAGAGACCCAGTACTTC. Protein sequence: CASSLRQGGQETQYF.

This chain joins TRBV29-1 and TRBJ1-4, with D possibly matching TRBD1 (6 bases). Trimming removed 4 bases from V and 8 bases from J, with 11 bases in between. This CDR3 is 12 amino acids long. Germline CDR1 is SQVTM and CDR2 is ANQGSEA. CDR3 nucleotides: TGCAGCGTTGCCTCAGGGGACGAAAAACTGTTTTTT. Translated, it gives CSVASGDEKLFF.

V is TRBV30 and J is TRBJ2-2; D might be TRBD2 (6 bases). The CDR3 has 14 residues. Per the germline V gene, CDR1 is GTSNPN and CDR2 is SVGIG (reference sequence). V lost 3 bases to trimming and J lost 4 bases, with 12 bases between them. This CDR3 reads CAWREGVGTGELFF. The CDR3 DNA reads as TGTGCCTGGAGGGAGGGCGTGGGCACCGGGGAGCTGTTTTTT.

The rearrangement joins TRBV11-2 to TRBJ2-7; TRBD1 is a possible D gene (7 bases). This CDR3 has 15 residues. Trimming left V 0 bases short and J 7 bases short, with 16 bases between. CDR1 is SGHAT, CDR2 FQNNGV, per germline. The CDR3 loop is CASSLDGPRGREQYF. DNA of the CDR3: TGTGCCAGCAGCTTAGATGGTCCCAGGGGGAGGGAGCAGTACTTC. Full variable domain (missing parts from reference TRBV11-2 and TRBJ2-7): EAGVAQSPRYKIIEKRQSVAFWCNPISGHATLYWYQQILGQGPKLLIQFQNNGVVDDSQLPKDRFSAERLKGVDSTLKIQPAKLEDSAVYLCASSLDGPRGREQYFGPGTRLTVT.

J is TRBJ2-5 and V is TRBV5-1, with D uncertain. The germline CDR1 and CDR2 sequences are SGHRS and YFSETQ. CDR3 length: 13 residues. V lost 5 bases, J lost 3 bases, and 11 bases lay in between. DNA of the CDR3: TGCGCCAGCAGGGTAGCCTCCGAAGAGACCCAGTACTTC. It encodes CASRVASEETQYF.

V usage is TRBV5-1 and J usage is TRBJ2-3, with 10 bases aligning to TRBD1. The V gene end was trimmed by 3 bases and the J gene end by 3 bases; junction bases not matched to a gene: 7. Germline assignment: CDR1 SGHRS and CDR2 YFSETQ. The CDR3 is 16 residues long. CDR3 amino acids: CASSWRTGGGTDTQYF. DNA of the CDR3: TGCGCCAGCAGCTGGCGGACAGGGGGTGGAACAGATACGCAGTATTTT.

V and J are TRBV28 and TRBJ2-7; 9 bases align to TRBD1. The CDR3 spans 15 residues. Trimming cost V 5 bases and J 2 bases; bases outside gene matches: 7. Germline V gives CDR1 MDHEN, CDR2 SYDVKM. This CDR3 is CASSAGDRVAYEQYF. The CDR3 DNA is TGTGCCAGCAGTGCAGGGGACAGGGTTGCCTACGAGCAGTACTTC.

The chain couples TRBV7-9 to TRBJ1-1; possible D gene TRBD1, 5 bases. The V and J ends lost 5 bases and 4 bases respectively, with 17 bases between them. The germline V gene has CDR1 SEHNR and CDR2 FQNEAQ (reference sequence). This CDR3 contains 15 residues. CDR3 protein: CASSGRRGLSTEAFF. The CDR3, as DNA: TGTGCCAGCAGCGGACGAAGGGGTCTGAGCACTGAAGCTTTCTTT.

The V gene is TRBV4-1, the J gene TRBJ1-4; TRBD1 might be the D (6 bases). V dropped 0 bases and J dropped 11 bases, with 16 bases sitting between them. The CDR3 is made up of 15 amino acids. CDR1 and CDR2 from the germline V gene are MGHRA and YSYEKL. CDR3 nucleotide sequence: TGCGCCAGCAGCCAAGACGGGACACCTTCGTCCAAACTGTTTTTT. Encoded protein: CASSQDGTPSSKLFF.

The chain couples TRBV2 to TRBJ2-1; D not resolved. The CDR3 runs 15 residues. From germline, CDR1 is SNHLY and CDR2 FYNNEI. Trimming took off 1 base at V and 0 bases at J, with 7 bases between the two ends. The CDR3 loop is CASSEGWSSYNEQFF. In nucleotides, the CDR3 is TGTGCCAGCAGTGAAGGGTGGAGCTCCTACAATGAGCAGTTCTTC.

V and J are TRBV5-1 and TRBJ1-1; TRBD1 aligns across 11 bases. There are 17 residues in the CDR3. The ends lost 1 base at V and 4 bases at J; junction bases unmatched: 9. The germline CDR1 and CDR2 sequences are SGHRS and YFSETQ. CDR3: CASSLRPGTGGSTEAFF. CDR3 DNA: TGCGCCAGCAGCTTGAGACCGGGGACAGGGGGGTCCACTGAAGCTTTCTTT. The complete variable domain, with remaining parts taken from reference TRBV5-1 and TRBJ1-1, reads KAGVTQTPRYLIKTRGQQVTLSCSPISGHRSVSWYQQTPGQGLQFLFEYFSETQRNKGNFPGRFSGRQFSNSRSEMNVSTLELGDSALYLCASSLRPGTGGSTEAFFGQGTRLTVV.

This clone showed up just once. The rearrangement links TRBV5-1 to TRBJ1-6, with TRBD1 identical over 11 bases. Germline-derived CDR1 and CDR2 are SGHRS and YFSETQ. The junction had 5 bases not matched to a gene; V was cut back by 6 bases and J by 6 bases. This CDR3 has 15 residues. CDR3 nucleotide sequence: TGCGCCAGCACCCGGACAGGGGGCGGTAATTCACCCCTCCACTTT. Translation: CASTRTGGGNSPLHF. The full variable domain, with the rest looked up from reference TRBV5-1 and TRBJ1-6, is KAGVTQTPRYLIKTRGQQVTLSCSPISGHRSVSWYQQTPGQGLQFLFEYFSETQRNKGNFPGRFSGRQFSNSRSEMNVSTLELGDSALYLCASTRTGGGNSPLHFGNGTRLTVT.

This clone was counted between two and nine times. The rearrangement uses TRBV9 and TRBJ2-3; 7 bases line up with TRBD1. This CDR3 contains 15 residues. V shed 4 bases and J 6 bases; nucleotides not matched to a gene: 11. The germline gives CDR1 SGDLS, CDR2 YYNGEE. CDR3 coding DNA: TGTGCCAGCAGCATAGGGACAGTAAATGAGGATACGCAGTATTTT. Encoded protein: CASSIGTVNEDTQYF.

The rearrangement joins TRBV5-1 to TRBJ2-3, with a possible D match to TRBD1 (5 bases). The V gene's germline CDR1 is SGHRS and CDR2 YFSETQ. The CDR3 runs 13 residues. Deletions cut 9 bases from V and 1 base from J, with 12 bases between. The CDR3 loop is CATSGQGTDTQYF. The CDR3 DNA reads as TGCGCCACCTCAGGACAAGGCACAGATACGCAGTATTTT.

The CDR3 loop is CATSRDRRGEQFF. The DNA for the CDR3 is TGTGCCACCAGCAGAGATCGACGAGGAGAGCAGTTCTTC. J is TRBJ2-1 and V is TRBV15; D gene unclear. Germline loops: CDR1 LNHNV, CDR2 YYDKDF (reference sequence). This CDR3 contains 13 residues. With 0 bases removed from V and 10 bases from J, the gap between germline ends came to 10 bases.

The V and J genes are TRBV7-6 and TRBJ1-4, with TRBD1 as a possible D gene (6 bases). Germline V gives CDR1 SGHVS, CDR2 FNYEAQ. Trimming left V 1 base short and J 2 bases short, with 8 bases between. This CDR3 is built from 15 residues. CDR3 bases: TGTGCCAGCAGCTTAGGTCAGGGGACTAATGAAAAACTGTTTTTT. Translated, it gives CASSLGQGTNEKLFF.

The sample holds one count of this clone. The chain recombines TRBV15 with TRBJ2-7; TRBD1 aligns across 9 bases. Per the germline V gene, CDR1 is LNHNV and CDR2 is YYDKDF (reference sequence). The CDR3 sequence is 15 residues long. Unmatched junction bases numbered 8, after V lost 3 bases and J lost 5 bases. The CDR3 region is CATSSRQGGWNEQYF. The CDR3 region has the DNA TGTGCCACCAGCAGCCGACAGGGGGGTTGGAACGAGCAGTACTTC. The full variable domain, with the rest looked up from reference TRBV15 and TRBJ2-7, is DAMVIQNPRYQVTQFGKPVTLSCSQTLNHNVMYWYQQKSSQAPKLLFHYYDKDFNNEADTPDNFQSRRPNTSFCFLDIRSPGLGDTAMYLCATSSRQGGWNEQYFGPGTRLTVT.

V is TRBV30 and J is TRBJ2-7, with TRBD1 matching over 8 bases. Per the germline V gene, CDR1 is GTSNPN and CDR2 is SVGIG (reference sequence). This CDR3 is 15 amino acids long. The junction had 7 bases not matched to a gene; V was cut back by 2 bases and J by 1 base. CDR3 in amino acids: CAWSPPHRGSYEQYF. As DNA, the CDR3 is TGTGCCTGGAGTCCCCCCCACAGGGGGTCCTACGAGCAGTACTTC.

The V and J genes are TRBV5-1 and TRBJ1-1, with a tentative D call TRBD1 (5 bases). V was clipped by 2 bases and J by 1 base, with 15 bases between them. The germline V gene has CDR1 SGHRS and CDR2 YFSETQ. The CDR3 is 16 residues long. CDR3: CASSFGGSVPNTEAFF. CDR3 in DNA: TGCGCCAGCAGCTTCGGGGGATCGGTACCGAACACTGAAGCTTTCTTT.

The chain is built from TRBV5-1 and TRBJ1-1, with 9 bases lining up with TRBD1. The CDR3 contains 14 residues. With V trimmed by 4 bases and J by 3 bases, 4 bases remained unmatched. Germline CDR1 and CDR2: SGHRS and YFSETQ. The CDR3 spells CASSGGTGYTEAFF. The CDR3 region has the DNA TGCGCCAGCAGCGGCGGGACAGGGTACACTGAAGCTTTCTTT.

V and J are TRBV7-9 and TRBJ2-1; TRBD2 aligns across 13 bases. The V gene end was trimmed by 5 bases and the J gene end by 2 bases; junction bases not matched to a gene: 12. Germline V gives CDR1 SEHNR, CDR2 FQNEAQ (reference sequence). The CDR3 contains 19 residues. CDR3 loop: CASSDPGLAGRWAYNEQFF. The CDR3, as DNA: TGTGCCAGCAGCGACCCGGGACTAGCGGGAAGATGGGCCTACAATGAGCAGTTCTTC.

The chain is built from TRBV5-1 and TRBJ2-1; a weak D match, TRBD1 (6 bases). The V end lost 4 bases, the J end lost 5 bases, and 16 bases lay between the germline ends. Germline values: CDR1 SGHRS, CDR2 YFSETQ. The CDR3 is made up of 15 amino acids. The DNA of the CDR3 is TGCGCCAGCAGCCCCGGCTCAGGGGCTGACAATGAGCAGTTCTTC. It encodes CASSPGSGADNEQFF.

The rearrangement uses TRBV6-6 and TRBJ2-1, with D unresolved. This CDR3 region has 14 residues. V lost 5 bases to trimming and J lost 9 bases, with 17 bases between them. Germline CDR1 and CDR2: MNHNY and SVGAGI (reference sequence). The CDR3 bases are TGTGCCAGCAGTACCGGCGGTATTCGGCTTGAGCAGTTCTTC. This sequence encodes CASSTGGIRLEQFF.

DNA for the CDR3: TGCGCCAGCAGCAGAATACAGGGGGCCACAGATACGCAGTATTTT. Its translation is CASSRIQGATDTQYF. The genes are TRBV5-1 and TRBJ2-3; 9 bases line up with TRBD1. CDR3 length equals 15 residues. In germline, CDR1 is SGHRS, CDR2 YFSETQ. V lost 4 bases and J lost 2; bases outside the gene matches: 5. The whole variable domain, filled in from reference TRBV5-1 and TRBJ2-3, reads KAGVTQTPRYLIKTRGQQVTLSCSPISGHRSVSWYQQTPGQGLQFLFEYFSETQRNKGNFPGRFSGRQFSNSRSEMNVSTLELGDSALYLCASSRIQGATDTQYFGPGTRLTVL.